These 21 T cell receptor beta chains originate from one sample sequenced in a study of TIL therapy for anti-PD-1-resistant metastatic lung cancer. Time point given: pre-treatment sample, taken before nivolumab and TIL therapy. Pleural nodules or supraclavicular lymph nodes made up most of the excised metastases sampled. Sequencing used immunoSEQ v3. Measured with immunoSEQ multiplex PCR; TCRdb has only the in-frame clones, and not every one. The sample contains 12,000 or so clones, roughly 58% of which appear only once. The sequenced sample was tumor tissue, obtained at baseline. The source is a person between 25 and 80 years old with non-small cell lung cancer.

The CDR3 DNA sequence: TGTGCCTGGTACGAAACAGGGGGCGGCTACGAGCAGTACTTC. Translation gives CAWYETGGGYEQYF. The chain uses TRBV30 and TRBJ2-7; 9 nucleotides agree with TRBD1. Germline V gives CDR1 GTSNPN, CDR2 SVGIG (reference sequence). This CDR3 region has 14 residues. V shed 5 bases and J 3 bases; nucleotides not matched to a gene: 8.

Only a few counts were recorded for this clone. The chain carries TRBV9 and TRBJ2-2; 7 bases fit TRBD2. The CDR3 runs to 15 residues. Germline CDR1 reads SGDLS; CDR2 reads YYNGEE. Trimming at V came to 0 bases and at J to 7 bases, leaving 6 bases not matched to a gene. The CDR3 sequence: CASSVEWEGRGELFF. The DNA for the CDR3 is TGTGCCAGCAGCGTAGAGTGGGAGGGCCGCGGGGAGCTGTTTTTT.

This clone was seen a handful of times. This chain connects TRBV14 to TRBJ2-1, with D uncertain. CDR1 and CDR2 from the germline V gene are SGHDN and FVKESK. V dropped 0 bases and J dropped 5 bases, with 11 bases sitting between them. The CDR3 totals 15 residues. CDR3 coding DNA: TGTGCCAGCAGCCAAGATTGGGAAAACGACAATGAGCAGTTCTTC. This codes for CASSQDWENDNEQFF.

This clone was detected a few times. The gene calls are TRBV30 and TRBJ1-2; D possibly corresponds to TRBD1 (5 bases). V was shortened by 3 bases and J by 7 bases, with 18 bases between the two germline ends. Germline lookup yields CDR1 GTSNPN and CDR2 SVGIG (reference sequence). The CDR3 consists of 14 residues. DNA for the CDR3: TGTGCCTGGAGGGACCCGGGGGACCCATTTGGCTACACCTTC. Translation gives CAWRDPGDPFGYTF.

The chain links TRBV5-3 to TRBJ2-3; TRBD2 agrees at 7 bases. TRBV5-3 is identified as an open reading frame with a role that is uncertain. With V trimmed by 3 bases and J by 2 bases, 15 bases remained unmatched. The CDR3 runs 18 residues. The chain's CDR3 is CARSSPREDPGYTDTQYF. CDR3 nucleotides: TGTGCCAGAAGCTCCCCTCGGGAGGATCCGGGGTACACAGATACGCAGTATTTT.

CDR3 sequence (DNA): TGTGCCAGCAGTGTTTTGAACACTGAAGCTTTCTTT. Residues: CASSVLNTEAFF. The rearrangement uses TRBV2 and TRBJ1-1; D is uncertain. In germline, CDR1 is SNHLY, CDR2 FYNNEI. V lost 4 bases and J lost 0, with 3 bases in between. The CDR3 totals 12 residues.

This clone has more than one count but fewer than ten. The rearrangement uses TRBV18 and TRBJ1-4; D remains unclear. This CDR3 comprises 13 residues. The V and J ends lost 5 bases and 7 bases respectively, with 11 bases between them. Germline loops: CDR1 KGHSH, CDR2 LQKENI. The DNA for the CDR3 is TGTGCCAGCTCAGCTTCGACGATTGAAAAACTGTTTTTT. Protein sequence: CASSASTIEKLFF.

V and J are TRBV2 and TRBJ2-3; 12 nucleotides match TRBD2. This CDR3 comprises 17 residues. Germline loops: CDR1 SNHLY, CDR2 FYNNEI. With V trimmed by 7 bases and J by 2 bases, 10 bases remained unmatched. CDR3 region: CASTLGTSGSYTDTQYF. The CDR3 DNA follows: TGTGCCAGCACCCTTGGGACTAGCGGGTCCTACACAGATACGCAGTATTTT. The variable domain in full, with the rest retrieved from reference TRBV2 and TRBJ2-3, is EPEVTQTPSHQVTQMGQEVILRCVPISNHLYFYWYRQILGQKVEFLVSFYNNEISEKSEIFDDQFSVERPDGSNFTLKIRSTKLEDSAMYFCASTLGTSGSYTDTQYFGPGTRLTVL.

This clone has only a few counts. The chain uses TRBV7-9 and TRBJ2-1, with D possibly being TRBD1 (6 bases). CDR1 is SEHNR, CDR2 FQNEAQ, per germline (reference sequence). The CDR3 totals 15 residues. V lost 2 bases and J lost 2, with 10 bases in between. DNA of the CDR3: TGTGCCAGCAGCTTAAGACAGGACACCTACAATGAGCAGTTCTTC. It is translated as CASSLRQDTYNEQFF.

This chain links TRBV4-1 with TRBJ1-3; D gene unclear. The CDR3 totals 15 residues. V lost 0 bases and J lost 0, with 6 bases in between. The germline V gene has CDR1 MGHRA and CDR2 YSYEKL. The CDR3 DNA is TGCGCCAGCAGCCAAGATGGAAGCTCTGGAAACACCATATATTTT. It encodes CASSQDGSSGNTIYF.

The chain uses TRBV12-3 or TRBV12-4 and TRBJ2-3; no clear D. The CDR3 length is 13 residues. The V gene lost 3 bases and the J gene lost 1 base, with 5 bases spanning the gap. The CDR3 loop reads CASSFEGTDTQYF. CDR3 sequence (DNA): TGTGCCAGCAGTTTTGAAGGCACAGATACGCAGTATTTT.

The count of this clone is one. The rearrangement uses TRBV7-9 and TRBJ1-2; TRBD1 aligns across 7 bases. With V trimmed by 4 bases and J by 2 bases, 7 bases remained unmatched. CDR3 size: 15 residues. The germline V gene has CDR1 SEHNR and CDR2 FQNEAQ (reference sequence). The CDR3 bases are TGTGCCAGCAGCTCCAGCCAGGGGGAGAACTATGGCTACACCTTC. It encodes CASSSSQGENYGYTF.

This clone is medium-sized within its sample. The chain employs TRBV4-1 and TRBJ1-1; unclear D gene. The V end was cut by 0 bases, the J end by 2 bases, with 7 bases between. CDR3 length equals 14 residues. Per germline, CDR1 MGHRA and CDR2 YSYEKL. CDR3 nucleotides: TGCGCCAGCAGCCAAGATCCAGTAAACACTGAAGCTTTCTTT. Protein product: CASSQDPVNTEAFF.

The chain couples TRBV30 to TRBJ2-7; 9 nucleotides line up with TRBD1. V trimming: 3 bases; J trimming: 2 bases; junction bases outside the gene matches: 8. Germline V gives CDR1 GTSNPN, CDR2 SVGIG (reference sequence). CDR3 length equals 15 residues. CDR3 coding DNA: TGTGCCTGGAGCGGGGGACAGGGAAACGCCTACGAGCAGTACTTC. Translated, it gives CAWSGGQGNAYEQYF.

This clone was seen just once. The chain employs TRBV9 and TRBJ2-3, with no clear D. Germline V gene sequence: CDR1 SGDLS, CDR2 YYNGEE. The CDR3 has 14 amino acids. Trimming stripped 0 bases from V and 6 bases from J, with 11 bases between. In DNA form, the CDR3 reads TGTGCCAGCAGCGTAGAGGTATTTATGGATACGCAGTATTTT. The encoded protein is CASSVEVFMDTQYF.

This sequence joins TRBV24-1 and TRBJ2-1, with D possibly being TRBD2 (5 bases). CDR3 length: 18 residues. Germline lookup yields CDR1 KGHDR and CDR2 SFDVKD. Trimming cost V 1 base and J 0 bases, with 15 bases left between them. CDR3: CATSDFRRPSSSYNEQFF. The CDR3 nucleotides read TGTGCCACCAGTGATTTCAGGAGGCCTTCCAGCTCCTACAATGAGCAGTTCTTC.

CDR3 sequence reads: CASGRGGYGYTF. The CDR3 DNA sequence: TGTGCCAGCGGTCGTGGCGGCTATGGCTACACCTTC. This chain links TRBV5-4 with TRBJ1-2, with D hard to call. Germline V CDR1 and CDR2: SGHNT, YYREEE (reference sequence). The CDR3 has 12 residues. V lost 7 bases, J lost 4 bases, and 11 bases lay in between.

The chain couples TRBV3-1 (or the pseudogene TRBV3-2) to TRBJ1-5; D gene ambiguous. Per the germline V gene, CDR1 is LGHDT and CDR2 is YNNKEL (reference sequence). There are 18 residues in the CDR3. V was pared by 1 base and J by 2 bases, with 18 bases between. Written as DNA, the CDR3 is TGTGCCAGCAGCCAAGGTTATTCTTACGGAGTCGGCAATCAGCCCCAGCATTTT. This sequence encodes CASSQGYSYGVGNQPQHF.

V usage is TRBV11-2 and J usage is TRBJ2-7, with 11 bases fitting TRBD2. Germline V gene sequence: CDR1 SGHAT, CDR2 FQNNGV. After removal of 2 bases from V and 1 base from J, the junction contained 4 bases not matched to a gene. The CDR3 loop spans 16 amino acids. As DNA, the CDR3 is TGTGCCAGCAGCTTAAGACTAGCGGGGAGTTCCTACGAGCAGTACTTC. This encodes CASSLRLAGSSYEQYF.

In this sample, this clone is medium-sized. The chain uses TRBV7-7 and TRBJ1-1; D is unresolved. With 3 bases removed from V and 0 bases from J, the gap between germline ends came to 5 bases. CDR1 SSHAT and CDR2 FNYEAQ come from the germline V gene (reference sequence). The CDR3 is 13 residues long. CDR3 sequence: CASSLSLNTEAFF. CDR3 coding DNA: TGTGCCAGCAGCTTGAGCCTGAACACTGAAGCTTTCTTT.

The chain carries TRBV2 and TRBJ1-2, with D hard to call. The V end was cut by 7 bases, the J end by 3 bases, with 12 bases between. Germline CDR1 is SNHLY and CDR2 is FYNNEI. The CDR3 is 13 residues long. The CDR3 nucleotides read TGTGCCAGCAACCCTACGGCTGACTATGGCTACACCTTC. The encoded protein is CASNPTADYGYTF.